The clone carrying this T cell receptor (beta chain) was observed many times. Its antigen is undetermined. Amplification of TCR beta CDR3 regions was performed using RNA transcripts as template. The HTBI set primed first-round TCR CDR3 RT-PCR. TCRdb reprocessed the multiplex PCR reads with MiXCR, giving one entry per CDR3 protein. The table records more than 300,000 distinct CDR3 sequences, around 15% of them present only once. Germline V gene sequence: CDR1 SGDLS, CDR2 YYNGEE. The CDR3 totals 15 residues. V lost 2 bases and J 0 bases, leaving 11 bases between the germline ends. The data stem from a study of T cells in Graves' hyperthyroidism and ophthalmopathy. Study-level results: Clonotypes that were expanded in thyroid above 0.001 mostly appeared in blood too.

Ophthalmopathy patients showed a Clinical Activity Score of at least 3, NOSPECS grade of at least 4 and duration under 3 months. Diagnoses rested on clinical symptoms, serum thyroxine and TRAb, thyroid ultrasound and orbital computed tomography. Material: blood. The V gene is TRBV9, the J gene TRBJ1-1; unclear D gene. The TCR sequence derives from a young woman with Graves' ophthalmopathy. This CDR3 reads CASSVYDSMNTEAFF. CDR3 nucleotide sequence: TGTGCCAGCAGCGTTTACGATAGCATGAACACTGAAGCTTTCTTT.